One and the same sample provided the 11 T cell receptor beta chains below, sequenced in a study of cytomegalovirus exposure and HLA in healthy donors. Use of 60 Vbeta and 13 Jbeta primers characterized the PCR. Libraries were prepared by immunoSEQ multiplex PCR; TCRdb keeps only in-frame clonotypes and omits some of them. The sample holds 200,000 or so clones, roughly 80% seen once. Sequenced: PBMCs. These receptors were obtained from a woman aged 45-65 years in good health and CMV-seropositive.

V and J are TRBV15 and TRBJ2-7; D is possibly TRBD1 (6 bases). The V and J ends lost 2 bases and 0 bases respectively, with 17 bases between them. Germline V CDR1 and CDR2: LNHNV, YYDKDF (reference sequence). The CDR3 contains 17 residues. In nucleotides, the CDR3 is TGTGCCACCAGCAGAAGCGGAACAGGGCCTCTCTCCTACGAGCAGTACTTC. Translating it yields CATSRSGTGPLSYEQYF.

The chain is built from TRBV11-2 and TRBJ2-5; D is undetermined. Germline V CDR1 and CDR2: SGHAT, FQNNGV. CDR3 length: 14 amino acids. Trimming took off 6 bases at V and 2 bases at J, with 13 bases between the two ends. CDR3 bases: TGTGCCAGCAGTAAGGCGACAACTCAAGAGACCCAGTACTTC. This encodes CASSKATTQETQYF.

This chain connects TRBV18 to TRBJ1-1, with TRBD1 as a possible D gene (6 bases). The germline V gene encodes CDR1 KGHSH and CDR2 LQKENI. The CDR3 covers 12 residues. V was shortened by 2 bases and J by 11 bases, with 12 bases between the two germline ends. The CDR3 loop is CASSPGGAGAFF. The CDR3 coding sequence is TGTGCCAGCTCACCAGGGGGGGCAGGTGCTTTCTTT.

The chain recombines TRBV9 with TRBJ1-2; 8 bases are a match to TRBD1. After removal of 0 bases from V and 8 bases from J, the junction contained 12 bases not matched to a gene. Germline V lookup: CDR1 SGDLS, CDR2 YYNGEE. The length of the CDR3 is 16 residues. CDR3 sequence: CASSVAGERTGKGYTF. In DNA, the CDR3 is TGTGCCAGCAGCGTAGCCGGGGAGAGGACAGGGAAGGGCTACACCTTC.

The chain has TRBV6-5 and TRBJ2-7, with 10 bases matching TRBD2. CDR3 length: 14 amino acids. V lost 2 bases and J lost 5; bases outside the gene matches: 3. CDR1 and CDR2 (germline): MNHEY, SVGAGI. The CDR3 nucleotides are TGTGCCAGCAGTTACGAGCGGGGGGGCCACGAGCAGTACTTC. Translation gives CASSYERGGHEQYF.

The sample holds one count of this clone. This sequence joins TRBV9 and TRBJ2-7; 10 bases map to TRBD1. The CDR3 extends over 15 amino acids. The V and J ends lost 2 bases and 4 bases, in that order; junction bases with no gene match: 6. CDR1 and CDR2 (germline): SGDLS, YYNGEE. In nucleotides, the CDR3 is TGTGCCAGCAGCGTGGGCCCGGGACAGGGGTACGAGCAGTACTTC. Protein sequence: CASSVGPGQGYEQYF.

This clone turned up a few times. V and J are TRBV6-5 and TRBJ1-2, with unresolved D. CDR1 and CDR2 from the germline V gene are MNHEY and SVGAGI. Trimming stripped 6 bases from V and 4 bases from J, with 6 bases between. This CDR3 region has 11 residues. This chain's CDR3 is CASRHLYGYTF. The DNA for the CDR3 is TGTGCCAGCAGACACCTCTATGGCTACACCTTC.

Details on this clone: At one of its ends the junction is not consistent with the germline gene, which may arise from a read error. The CDR3 loop is CASSEYKGLSSGANGLTF. The DNA for the CDR3 is TGTGCCAGCAGTGAATATAAGGGACTCAGCTCTGGGGCCAACGGCCTGACTTTC. This sequence joins TRBV2 and TRBJ2-6; tentatively, D is TRBD2 (6 bases). CDR3 size: 18 residues. Germline CDR1 reads SNHLY; CDR2 reads FYNNEI.

CDR3 protein: CAISLAASSYEQYF. The CDR3 DNA sequence: TGTGCCATCAGTCTAGCGGCTTCTTCCTACGAGCAGTACTTC. This sequence joins TRBV10-3 and TRBJ2-7, with TRBD2 identical over 7 bases. This CDR3 is 14 amino acids long. Germline V gives CDR1 ENHRY, CDR2 SYGVKD. After removal of 5 bases from V and 1 base from J, the junction contained 5 bases not matched to a gene.

This chain links TRBV6-5 with TRBJ2-1; 13 nucleotides line up with TRBD2. Losses at the gene ends were 5 bases for V and 7 bases for J; bases not matched to a gene: 2. CDR1 and CDR2 from the germline V gene are MNHEY and SVGAGI. CDR3 length: 14 amino acids. This CDR3 is CASSRLAGGNEQFF. The CDR3 DNA is TGTGCCAGCAGTAGACTAGCGGGAGGTAATGAGCAGTTCTTC.

The chain couples TRBV21-1 to TRBJ2-1; TRBD2, the D gene given by the table, was not confirmed from the DNA. TRBV21-1 has pseudogene status. This CDR3 is built from 18 residues. The CDR3 here is CASSKVGLAGGSYNEQFF. In nucleotides, the CDR3 is TGTGCCAGCAGCAAAGTCGGCCTAGCGGGAGGATCCTACAATGAGCAGTTCTTC.